These 6 T cell receptor beta chains were sequenced from one sample in a study of blood T cell repertoires in COVID-19. The method was immunoSEQ multiplex PCR; TCRdb's version includes in-frame clones alone and lacks a portion of them. This table holds hundreds of thousands of clones, about 87% found once. Sequenced material: peripheral blood. Receptor source: a human donor in a cohort sampled during active COVID-19.

The chain employs TRBV5-6 and TRBJ1-1; 8 positions agree with TRBD1. J was trimmed by 1 base and V by 0 bases; bases with no gene match: 8. This CDR3 has 17 amino acids. Germline CDR1 reads SGHDT; CDR2 reads YYEEEE. The CDR3 bases are TGTGCCAGCAGCTTGGGATACAGGGGGGCAAAGAACACTGAAGCTTTCTTT. It is translated as CASSLGYRGAKNTEAFF.

The table lists this clone with a few counts. The chain employs TRBV11-1 and TRBJ1-1, with 7 bases matching TRBD1. This CDR3 is built from 15 residues. The germline CDR1 and CDR2 sequences are SGHAT and FQDESV (reference sequence). After removal of 3 bases from V and 1 base from J, the junction contained 5 bases not matched to a gene. The chain's CDR3 is CASSFRTGWNTEAFF. The CDR3 DNA follows: TGTGCCAGCAGCTTCCGGACAGGTTGGAACACTGAAGCTTTCTTT.

This chain links TRBV28 with TRBJ2-1; 10 bases map to TRBD1. The CDR3 is 16 amino acids. The germline V gene has CDR1 MDHEN and CDR2 SYDVKM. Losses at the gene ends were 6 bases for V and 7 bases for J; bases not matched to a gene: 12. The CDR3 nucleotides are TGTGCCAGCAGCCGCCGCCCGACAGGGGGCGGAAATGAGCAGTTCTTC. Residues: CASSRRPTGGGNEQFF.

This chain joins TRBV2 and TRBJ2-7; D gene uncertain. V lost 2 bases and J lost 0, with 5 bases in between. The CDR3 runs to 13 residues. The V gene's germline CDR1 is SNHLY and CDR2 FYNNEI. The CDR3: CASSESVSYEQYF. In nucleotides, the CDR3 is TGTGCCAGCAGTGAAAGCGTCTCCTACGAGCAGTACTTC.

CDR3 protein: CASSAHSNQPQHF. CDR3 nucleotide sequence: TGTGCCAGTAGTGCCCACTCCAATCAGCCCCAGCATTTT. The J gene is TRBJ1-5, the V gene TRBV19; D not resolved. Germline loops: CDR1 LNHDA, CDR2 SQIVND (reference sequence). This CDR3 has 13 residues. V lost 5 bases to trimming and J lost 3 bases, with 8 bases between them. Together with reference TRBV19 and TRBJ1-5, the CDR3 gives the full variable domain: DGGITQSPKYLFRKEGQNVTLSCEQNLNHDAMYWYRQDPGQGLRLIYYSQIVNDFQKGDIAEGYSVSREKKESFPLTVTSAQKNPTAFYLCASSAHSNQPQHFGDGTRLSIL.

The chain combines TRBV15 with TRBJ1-5; TRBD1 matches at 12 bases. The CDR3 is made up of 15 amino acids. V gave up 0 bases and J gave up 9 bases; unmatched junction bases: 3. Germline assignment: CDR1 LNHNV and CDR2 YYDKDF (reference sequence). The CDR3 here is CATSREGTGGWPQHF. CDR3 bases: TGTGCCACCAGCAGAGAGGGGACAGGGGGCTGGCCCCAGCATTTT.